The clone carrying this TCR beta chain was picked up one time. The assay was immunoSEQ multiplex PCR, and TCRdb's table has in-frame clones only and misses some. The sample lists 75,000 to 100,000 clones; 75% to 90% were seen once. Trimming took off 8 bases at V and 0 bases at J, with 19 bases between the two ends. The length of the CDR3 is 15 residues. The germline gives CDR1 GTSNPN, CDR2 SVGIG (reference sequence). The sample originates from a study of T cell responses to AZD1222 COVID-19 vaccine. The TCR originated in an adult in good health. The chain has TRBV30 and TRBJ2-5, with D possibly matching TRBD2 (6 bases). Sequenced material: peripheral blood, taken on day 0 of AZD1222 vaccination. The CDR3 sequence: CAGQRRDLYQETQYF. CDR3 nucleotide sequence: TGTGCCGGTCAACGGCGGGACCTGTACCAAGAGACCCAGTACTTC.